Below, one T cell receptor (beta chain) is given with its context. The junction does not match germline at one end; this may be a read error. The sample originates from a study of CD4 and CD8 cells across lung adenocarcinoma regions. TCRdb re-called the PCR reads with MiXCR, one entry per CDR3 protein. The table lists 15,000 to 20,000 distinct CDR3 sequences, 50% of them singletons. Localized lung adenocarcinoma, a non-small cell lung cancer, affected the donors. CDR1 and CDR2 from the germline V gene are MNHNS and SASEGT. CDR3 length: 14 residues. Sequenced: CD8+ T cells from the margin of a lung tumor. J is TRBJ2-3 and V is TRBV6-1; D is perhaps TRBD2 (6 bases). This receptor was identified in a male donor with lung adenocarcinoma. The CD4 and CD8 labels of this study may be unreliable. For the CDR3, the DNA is TGTGCCAGCAGGGGGCGGGGAGCCAAAAACACGCAGTACTTT. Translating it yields CASRGRGAKNTQYF.